Listed here are 28 T cell receptor beta chains from one sample, sequenced in a study of regulatory T cells in long-lasting Graves disease. The time point here: newly diagnosed GD, antithyroid drugs for less than 3 months. RNA isolated from PBMCs was used to make the TCR library. In building TCR beta libraries, iRepertoire HTBI primers were used together with Arm-PCR of CDR3 regions. TCRdb fed the multiplex PCR reads into MiXCR, producing one record per CDR3 protein. The table includes fewer than 550,000 distinct CDR3 sequences, about a sixth detected once. These data also formed part of another study, on T cells in Graves' hyperthyroidism and ophthalmopathy.

The sample was peripheral blood mononuclear cells (PBMCs), taken at new diagnosis, from a patient treated with antithyroid drugs. The origin of the receptors is a woman aged 18-29 years with Graves disease.

V and J are TRBV5-4 and TRBJ2-1; 9 bases agree with TRBD2. The CDR3 is 16 residues long. V was clipped by 4 bases and J by 4 bases; unmatched bases: 9. CDR1 and CDR2 from the germline V gene are SGHNT and YYREEE (reference sequence). The CDR3 DNA is TGTGCCAGCAGCCCGACGACTAGCGGAGCTTACAATGAGCAGTTCTTC. It encodes CASSPTTSGAYNEQFF. Combining the CDR3 with reference TRBV5-4 and TRBJ2-1 gives the whole variable domain ETGVTQSPTHLIKTRGQQVTLRCSSQSGHNTVSWYQQALGQGPQFIFQYYREEENGRGNFPPRFSGLQFPNYSSELNVNALELDDSALYLCASSPTTSGAYNEQFFGPGTRLTVL.

On this clonotype: Possible read error: a much larger clone is one base away. V gene TRBV7-3 combines with J gene TRBJ2-2, with TRBD2 matching 8 bases. The CDR3 spans 18 residues. CDR1 and CDR2 from the germline V gene are SGHTA and FQGTGA. CDR3 nucleotide sequence: TGTCCCAGCAGCTTAATAGGGACTAGGAGAGCTAACACCGGGGAGCTGTTTTTT. It yields the protein CPSSLIGTRRANTGELFF.

A few counts support this clonotype. The CDR3 DNA follows: TGTGCCAGTAGTATAAATCAGGATCCTGAGCAGTTCTTC. Amino acid sequence: CASSINQDPEQFF. The V gene is TRBV19, the J gene TRBJ2-1, with no clear D. Germline V gene data show CDR1 as LNHDA and CDR2 as SQIVND (reference sequence). CDR3 size: 13 residues. Deletions cut 2 bases from V and 9 bases from J, with 11 bases between.

This clonotype occurred a few times. An end of the junction does not agree with germline; a read error may underlie this. The chain links TRBV3-1 to TRBJ2-7, with D tentatively TRBD2 (6 bases). CDR1 and CDR2 from the germline V gene are LGHDT and YNNKEL (reference sequence). The CDR3 is made up of 16 amino acids. CDR3 loop: CANSSSGLTGSYEQYF. The CDR3 DNA reads TGTGCCAACAGCTCCTCGGGACTCACAGGCTCCTACGAGCAGTACTTC.

The chain is built from TRBV7-3 and TRBJ2-2; D not resolved. This CDR3 region has 16 residues. CDR1 and CDR2 from the germline V gene are SGHTA and FQGTGA. The V end lost 0 bases, the J end lost 1 base, and 9 bases lay between the germline ends. The CDR3 here is CASSLTVTLNTGELFF. CDR3 nucleotides: TGTGCCAGCAGCTTAACGGTGACCTTGAACACCGGGGAGCTGTTTTTT.

This clonotype was observed many times. The chain joins TRBV5-1 to TRBJ2-7; D is ambiguous. The germline CDR1 and CDR2 sequences are SGHRS and YFSETQ. The CDR3 runs 12 residues. V gave up 3 bases and J gave up 3 bases, with 7 bases separating them. The CDR3 is CASSSSVYEQYF. CDR3 nucleotide sequence: TGCGCCAGCAGCTCGTCCGTCTACGAGCAGTACTTC.

Regarding this clonotype: This may arise from a read error, as a much more abundant clone is one base away. This chain links TRBV28 with TRBJ2-3, with 9 bases lining up with TRBD1. The CDR3 length is 14 residues. Germline-derived CDR1 and CDR2 are MDHEN and SYDVKM. The CDR3 here is CASSQNRGRDTRYF. In nucleotides, the CDR3 is TGTGCCAGCAGCCAAAACAGGGGGCGAGATACGCGGTATTTT.

The sample holds many counts of this clonotype. V gene TRBV20-1 combines with J gene TRBJ2-7, with TRBD2 matching over 10 bases. V gave up 5 bases and J gave up 3 bases; unmatched junction bases: 13. CDR1 DFQATT and CDR2 SNEGSKA come from the germline V gene (reference sequence). The CDR3 totals 16 residues. CDR3 loop: CSAPNPRRTSGYEQYF. The CDR3 region has the DNA TGCAGTGCTCCTAATCCCCGAAGGACTAGCGGCTACGAGCAGTACTTC.

This clonotype occurred a few times. The CDR3 protein is CASSLGPSGVNEQFF. The CDR3 DNA follows: TGTGCCAGCAGCTTGGGGCCTAGCGGAGTCAATGAGCAGTTCTTC. V and J are TRBV5-6 and TRBJ2-1; 7 bases agree with TRBD2. Trimming at V came to 0 bases and at J to 6 bases, leaving 6 bases not matched to a gene. Germline V gene data show CDR1 as SGHDT and CDR2 as YYEEEE. The CDR3 totals 15 residues.

This clonotype was seen a few times. The gene calls are TRBV19 and TRBJ1-5; tentatively, D is TRBD1 (6 bases). Germline assignment: CDR1 LNHDA and CDR2 SQIVND (reference sequence). Trimming removed 3 bases at V and 9 bases at J, with 15 bases between. This CDR3 is 14 amino acids long. CDR3 in DNA: TGTGCCAGTAGTATCTTGACAGGTCAATGGCCCCAGCATTTT. Its protein product is CASSILTGQWPQHF. Filled out from reference TRBV19 and TRBJ1-5, the complete variable domain reads DGGITQSPKYLFRKEGQNVTLSCEQNLNHDAMYWYRQDPGQGLRLIYYSQIVNDFQKGDIAEGYSVSREKKESFPLTVTSAQKNPTAFYLCASSILTGQWPQHFGDGTRLSIL.

This clonotype was observed at least ten times. The CDR3 here is CASSQGTGGTEAFF. The CDR3 DNA reads TGTGCCAGCAGCCAAGGGACAGGGGGCACTGAAGCTTTCTTT. This chain connects TRBV3-1 to TRBJ1-1, with TRBD1 matching over 10 bases. This CDR3 contains 14 residues. V shed 1 base and J 4 bases; nucleotides not matched to a gene: 0. The V gene's germline CDR1 is LGHDT and CDR2 YNNKEL (reference sequence).

The V gene is TRBV14, the J gene TRBJ2-7; no firm D call. V was clipped by 1 base and J by 0 bases, with 10 bases between them. This CDR3 is built from 15 residues. Germline V gives CDR1 SGHDN, CDR2 FVKESK. The CDR3 nucleotides read TGTGCCAGCAGCCAAGTTTCTCTGTTCTCCTACGAGCAGTACTTC. Its protein product is CASSQVSLFSYEQYF.

This clonotype was seen at least ten times. The CDR3 here is CASSESSGGGDEQFF. CDR3 coding DNA: TGTGCCAGCAGCGAAAGCAGCGGAGGGGGGGATGAGCAGTTCTTC. V and J are TRBV3-1 and TRBJ2-1; TRBD2 might be the D (7 bases). V lost 5 bases to trimming and J lost 8 bases, with 19 bases between them. The CDR3 runs 15 residues. The germline CDR1 and CDR2 sequences are LGHDT and YNNKEL (reference sequence).

This sequence joins TRBV6-1 and TRBJ2-7; 8 bases map to TRBD2. The CDR3 runs 18 residues. V was clipped by 6 bases and J by 0 bases; unmatched bases: 16. Germline lookup yields CDR1 MNHNS and CDR2 SASEGT. The CDR3 here is CASSPGASGPTDSYEQYF. CDR3 coding DNA: TGTGCCAGCAGCCCGGGGGCTAGCGGGCCGACAGACTCCTACGAGCAGTACTTC.

The rearrangement uses TRBV13 and TRBJ2-1; 13 bases map to TRBD2. Germline CDR1 is PRHDT and CDR2 is FYEKMQ (reference sequence). This CDR3 contains 16 residues. Trimming cost V 4 bases and J 7 bases; bases outside gene matches: 7. CDR3 DNA sequence: TGTGCCAGCAGCTCAATTGGACTAGCGGGAGTTAATGAGCAGTTCTTC. This translates into CASSSIGLAGVNEQFF.

This clonotype showed up many times. This chain uses TRBV5-6 with TRBJ2-7; TRBD2 might be the D (6 bases). Germline V CDR1 and CDR2: SGHDT, YYEEEE. Trimming pared 7 bases from V and 4 bases from J, leaving 18 bases between. The CDR3 has 14 residues. The chain's CDR3 is CASGKKLARYEQYF. CDR3 in DNA: TGTGCCAGCGGTAAAAAACTAGCTCGTTACGAGCAGTACTTC.

This clonotype has a count of ten or more. The rearrangement joins TRBV30 to TRBJ1-1; weak D call: TRBD1 (6 bases). V was trimmed by 6 bases and J by 4 bases, leaving 15 bases between them. There are 13 residues in the CDR3. Germline V CDR1 and CDR2: GTSNPN, SVGIG (reference sequence). The CDR3 bases are TGTGCCTGTCCTCGGGGGGGGCTCACTGAAGCTTTCTTT. It yields the protein CACPRGGLTEAFF.

This clonotype was picked up many times. The J gene is TRBJ1-2, the V gene TRBV27; a weak D match, TRBD1 (5 bases). Germline assignment: CDR1 MNHEY and CDR2 SMNVEV (reference sequence). The V end lost 6 bases, the J end lost 4 bases, and 15 bases lay between the germline ends. This CDR3 is 14 amino acids long. CDR3 in DNA: TGTGCCAGCAGCCCACGTGGGGCGGTCTATGGCTACACCTTC. Translated: CASSPRGAVYGYTF.

The chain couples TRBV5-1 to TRBJ2-2; possibly TRBD1 for D (6 bases). With 4 bases removed from V and 4 bases from J, the gap between germline ends came to 11 bases. Germline CDR1 is SGHRS and CDR2 is YFSETQ. The CDR3 loop spans 14 amino acids. The CDR3 DNA follows: TGCGCCAGCAGCCTCACAGGGACCACCGGGGAGCTGTTTTTT. Residues: CASSLTGTTGELFF.

Many counts were recorded for this clonotype. The genes are TRBV28 and TRBJ1-4, with D unresolved. This CDR3 spans 16 amino acids. CDR1 is MDHEN and CDR2 is SYDVKM in the germline V gene. Trimming pared 1 base from V and 8 bases from J, leaving 17 bases between. The CDR3 DNA follows: TGTGCCAGCAGTTTATTGTCCAGTTGGGTCGGGGAAAAACTGTTTTTT. Encoded protein: CASSLLSSWVGEKLFF.

V and J are TRBV5-1 and TRBJ2-1, with D uncertain. The V end lost 3 bases, the J end lost 0 bases, and 10 bases lay between the germline ends. Germline CDR1 is SGHRS and CDR2 is YFSETQ. The CDR3 spans 15 residues. CDR3 in amino acids: CASSSDASSYNEQFF. CDR3 sequence (DNA): TGCGCCAGCAGCTCGGACGCGAGCTCCTACAATGAGCAGTTCTTC.

This clonotype was seen a few times. The J gene is TRBJ2-6, the V gene TRBV7-9; D remains ambiguous. The length of the CDR3 is 16 residues. CDR1 is SEHNR, CDR2 FQNEAQ, per germline (reference sequence). V was pared by 1 base and J by 5 bases, with 12 bases between. The CDR3 DNA follows: TGTGCCAGCAGCTTAGGCGCACAGCTGAGGGCCAACGTCCTGACTTTC. It yields the protein CASSLGAQLRANVLTF.

The table lists this clonotype with many counts. The rearrangement links TRBV28 to TRBJ1-1; no definite D call. The CDR3 consists of 11 residues. Germline-derived CDR1 and CDR2 are MDHEN and SYDVKM. Trimming took 3 bases from V and 7 from J, leaving 6 bases between them. CDR3 sequence (DNA): TGTGCCAGCAGTTTTACCCGTGAAGCTTTCTTT. Encoded protein: CASSFTREAFF.

This clonotype was counted between two and nine times. The chain joins TRBV5-5 to TRBJ2-2; 8 bases match TRBD2. CDR3 size: 16 residues. Per the germline V gene, CDR1 is SGHKS and CDR2 is YYEKEE (reference sequence). V was pared by 5 bases and J by 5 bases, with 11 bases of the junction left unmatched. This CDR3 is CASRLIGGDSTGELFF. CDR3 in DNA: TGTGCCAGCAGACTCATCGGGGGGGATTCAACCGGGGAGCTGTTTTTT.

This clonotype was found many times. The J gene is TRBJ2-1, the V gene TRBV7-9; 12 bases are shared with TRBD2. The V segment lost 0 bases and the J segment 0 bases; nucleotides outside the gene matches: 6. CDR1 is SEHNR, CDR2 FQNEAQ, per germline (reference sequence). The CDR3 has 19 amino acids. The CDR3 spells CASSLADLAGGRSYNEQFF. In DNA form, the CDR3 reads TGTGCCAGCAGCTTAGCGGATCTAGCGGGGGGGCGCTCCTACAATGAGCAGTTCTTC. Combining the CDR3 with reference TRBV7-9 and TRBJ2-1 gives the whole variable domain DTGVSQNPRHKITKRGQNVTFRCDPISEHNRLYWYRQTLGQGPEFLTYFQNEAQLEKSRLLSDRFSAERPKGSFSTLEIQRTEQGDSAMYLCASSLADLAGGRSYNEQFFGPGTRLTVL.

This clonotype was found a few times. A far larger clone is just one base off, so this is likely a read error. The chain recombines TRBV5-5 with TRBJ2-3; D is possibly TRBD2 (5 bases). There are 16 residues in the CDR3. V was clipped by 3 bases and J by 6 bases, with 20 bases between them. The germline gives CDR1 SGHKS, CDR2 YYEKEE (reference sequence). CDR3 residues: CASSSLGRGSGDTQYF. The CDR3 DNA is TGTGCCAGCAGCTCCCTAGGTAGAGGGTCCGGCGATACGCAGTATTTT.

In the case of this clonotype: At one of its ends the junction is not consistent with the germline gene, which may arise from a read error. The chain is built from TRBV7-2 and TRBJ2-1, with D perhaps TRBD2 (6 bases). Germline V gene lookup returns CDR1 SGHTA and CDR2 FQGNSA. The CDR3 spans 17 residues. This CDR3 is CASSFPRAGKSSNEQFF. CDR3 DNA sequence: TGTGCCAGCAGCTTCCCCCGGGCGGGAAAATCCTCCAATGAGCAGTTCTTC.

In this sample, this clonotype turned up many times. The V call is TRBV7-9, the J call TRBJ2-5; no firm D call. V was shortened by 0 bases and J by 1 base, with 9 bases between the two germline ends. This CDR3 is 15 amino acids long. The germline V gene has CDR1 SEHNR and CDR2 FQNEAQ (reference sequence). DNA of the CDR3: TGTGCCAGCAGCTTAGCAGGAGCCTTCCAAGAGACCCAGTACTTC. Protein: CASSLAGAFQETQYF.